A selection of T cell receptor beta chains follows, all from one sample in a study of T cell responses to AZD1222 COVID-19 vaccine. Sequencing was performed with immunoSEQ multiplex PCR; in TCRdb, only in-frame clones are kept and a portion is missing. The sample has 95,000 to 130,000 clones, 88% seen once. Sequences were derived from peripheral blood, sampled on day 0 of AZD1222 vaccination. The source is an adult in good health. The CDR3 runs from the conserved cysteine through the conserved F or W. Each record gives: clone size, D gene, V gene, CDR3 protein. The D gene is left open where the match is weak. Expanded clones get a size class; other rows say once, few or many, or leave the size out.

clone_size: NA
d_call: NA
v_call: TRBV5-1
cdr3_aa: CASSLELARYNEQFF

clone_size: NA
d_call: TRBD1
v_call: TRBV19
cdr3_aa: CASLRGQNTGELFF

clone_size: NA
d_call: NA
v_call: TRBV6-2/TRBV6-3
cdr3_aa: CASSPVGRNTEAFF

clone_size: few
d_call: NA
v_call: TRBV12-3/TRBV12-4
cdr3_aa: CASSSRRDYEQYF

clone_size: NA
d_call: TRBD1
v_call: TRBV2
cdr3_aa: CASIGTVNSPLHF

clone_size: NA
d_call: TRBD2
v_call: TRBV2
cdr3_aa: CASRVAGGGTGELFF

clone_size: NA
d_call: TRBD1
v_call: TRBV7-6
cdr3_aa: CASSLVGDRGHEQYF

clone_size: NA
d_call: NA
v_call: TRBV5-1
cdr3_aa: CASSREGSLYGYTF

clone_size: NA
d_call: TRBD1
v_call: TRBV4-2
cdr3_aa: CASSLGTGDYGYTF

clone_size: NA
d_call: TRBD1
v_call: TRBV7-2
cdr3_aa: CASSLQGEVQPQHF

clone_size: NA
d_call: NA
v_call: TRBV11-2
cdr3_aa: CASSPVSGNTIYF

clone_size: few
d_call: TRBD1
v_call: TRBV19
cdr3_aa: CASKMTGGYEQYF

clone_size: once
d_call: NA
v_call: TRBV5-6
cdr3_aa: CASSLFDASLTDTQYF

clone_size: NA
d_call: TRBD1
v_call: TRBV18
cdr3_aa: CASSMATGGDQPQHF

clone_size: NA
d_call: NA
v_call: TRBV7-9
cdr3_aa: CASSLTGGTRGEAFF

clone_size: NA
d_call: NA
v_call: TRBV18
cdr3_aa: CASSPNQGRQPQHF